The 26 T cell receptor beta chains given below trace back to one sample, sequenced in a study of B cell selection in AIRE deficiency. Regulatory T cells were sorted as CD4+CD25hiCD127low/negative cells. The table came from immunoSEQ multiplex PCR; TCRdb's copy has only in-frame clones and leaves some out. The top ten hold 1.4% of the sample, which has approximately 22,000 clones, nearly 95% seen once. Sequenced material: CD4+CD25+ Tregs sorted from PBMCs. These receptor sequences come from a human donor in good health.

In DNA, the CDR3 is TGTGCCAGCAGCTTAAACCTTGGGGGACAGGGTGATGGCTACACCTTC. Amino acids: CASSLNLGGQGDGYTF. The rearrangement uses TRBV11-2 and TRBJ1-2, with 9 nucleotides matching TRBD1. V trimming: 2 bases; J trimming: 6 bases; junction bases outside the gene matches: 10. This CDR3 comprises 16 residues. Germline lookup yields CDR1 SGHAT and CDR2 FQNNGV.

This chain joins TRBV7-9 and TRBJ2-7; 7 bases map to TRBD1. Germline V CDR1 and CDR2: SEHNR, FQNEAQ (reference sequence). The junction had 11 bases not matched to a gene; V was cut back by 6 bases and J by 3 bases. CDR3 length equals 15 residues. In DNA form, the CDR3 reads TGTGCCAGCAGTTTTTACCGGGACAGAGACTACGAGCAGTACTTC. Translation gives CASSFYRDRDYEQYF.

This sequence joins TRBV18 and TRBJ2-7; no firm D call. The germline CDR1 and CDR2 sequences are KGHSH and LQKENI. The CDR3 extends over 13 amino acids. With 0 bases removed from V and 9 bases from J, the gap between germline ends came to 12 bases. This CDR3 is CASSPPWSLGQYF. Here the CDR3 DNA reads TGTGCCAGCTCACCACCCTGGAGCCTGGGGCAGTACTTC.

The chain carries TRBV4-1 and TRBJ1-5; perhaps TRBD1 as D (6 bases). Trimming took off 4 bases at V and 3 bases at J, with 16 bases between the two ends. Germline assignment: CDR1 MGHRA and CDR2 YSYEKL. This CDR3 comprises 16 residues. The CDR3 here is CASSREPGVDNQPQHF. CDR3 in DNA: TGCGCCAGCAGCCGTGAGCCAGGGGTCGACAATCAGCCCCAGCATTTT.

The chain combines TRBV5-4 with TRBJ1-1; 7 positions match TRBD1. Germline V gene lookup returns CDR1 SGHNT and CDR2 YYREEE (reference sequence). The J segment lost 7 bases and the V segment lost 0 bases, leaving 15 bases of the junction unmatched. The CDR3 has 17 amino acids. The CDR3 protein is CASSLAILRGQKIEAFF. CDR3 bases: TGTGCCAGCAGCTTGGCGATTCTAAGGGGGCAAAAGATTGAAGCTTTCTTT. The full variable domain, rest sourced from reference TRBV5-4 and TRBJ1-1, is ETGVTQSPTHLIKTRGQQVTLRCSSQSGHNTVSWYQQALGQGPQFIFQYYREEENGRGNFPPRFSGLQFPNYSSELNVNALELDDSALYLCASSLAILRGQKIEAFFGQGTRLTVV.

The chain links TRBV27 to TRBJ1-2, with 9 bases identical to TRBD1. Germline trimming cut 5 bases from V and 8 bases from J; bases unmatched to any gene: 6. Germline loops: CDR1 MNHEY, CDR2 SMNVEV (reference sequence). The CDR3 runs 13 residues. The CDR3, as DNA: TGTGCCAGCAGTCCAGGACAGGGGCGGGGCTACACCTTC. Protein: CASSPGQGRGYTF.

The gene calls are TRBV7-2 and TRBJ2-2; 10 bases are shared with TRBD1. V lost 5 bases, J lost 4 bases, and 4 bases stayed unmatched. The CDR3 contains 15 residues. Germline assignment: CDR1 SGHTA and CDR2 FQGNSA. CDR3 residues: CASSRDRGSTGELFF. The DNA of the CDR3 is TGTGCCAGCAGCCGGGACAGGGGTAGCACCGGGGAGCTGTTTTTT.

The chain carries TRBV11-2 and TRBJ2-2; D unclear. The germline V gene has CDR1 SGHAT and CDR2 FQNNGV. Between the trimmed V and J ends, which lost 1 base and 13 bases, there was a span of 10 bases. The CDR3 covers 12 residues. CDR3 loop: CASSLGPGALFF. CDR3 coding DNA: TGTGCCAGCAGCTTAGGACCGGGTGCGCTGTTTTTT.

About this clone: One end of the junction does not line up with germline, which may come from a read error. The genes are TRBV7-8 and TRBJ2-7, with D maybe TRBD2 (7 bases). The CDR3 is made up of 11 amino acids. Germline V gene sequence: CDR1 SGHVS, CDR2 FQNEAQ. CDR3 sequence: CASSPRGALKF. CDR3 bases: TGTGCCAGCAGCCCCCGGGGGGCCCTGAAGTTC.

This chain links TRBV9 with TRBJ1-4; D not certain. Trimming pared 4 bases from V and 5 bases from J, leaving 9 bases between. The CDR3 consists of 13 residues. In germline, CDR1 is SGDLS, CDR2 YYNGEE. The CDR3 DNA sequence: TGTGCCAGCAGCCCAGGTGGCAATGAAAAACTGTTTTTT. Translating it yields CASSPGGNEKLFF.

The V call is TRBV5-1, the J call TRBJ1-2; D might be TRBD1 (5 bases). Trimming shortened V by 5 bases and J by 2 bases, and 10 bases separated the two germline ends. The germline V gene has CDR1 SGHRS and CDR2 YFSETQ. This CDR3 has 13 residues. CDR3 in DNA: TGCGCCAGCAGGGCGGGGCAGAACTATGGCTACACCTTC. It translates to CASRAGQNYGYTF.

The V call is TRBV5-1, the J call TRBJ1-1; no firm D call. Germline V gene data show CDR1 as SGHRS and CDR2 as YFSETQ. CDR3 length: 15 amino acids. The V end was cut by 4 bases, the J end by 0 bases, with 13 bases between. CDR3 amino acids: CASSTKGGMNTEAFF. For the CDR3, the DNA is TGCGCCAGCAGCACGAAGGGTGGGATGAACACTGAAGCTTTCTTT.

The chain carries TRBV9 and TRBJ2-2, with 8 positions matching TRBD2. J lost 4 bases, V lost 3 bases, and 5 bases had no gene match. The CDR3 consists of 15 residues. The germline gives CDR1 SGDLS, CDR2 YYNGEE. The CDR3 loop reads CASSALADPTGELFF. Written as DNA, the CDR3 is TGTGCCAGCAGCGCACTAGCGGATCCCACCGGGGAGCTGTTTTTT.

This clone was observed once. The chain has TRBV4-1 and TRBJ1-4; 7 nucleotides align to TRBD1. Losses at the gene ends were 7 bases for V and 8 bases for J; bases not matched to a gene: 10. This CDR3 has 14 amino acids. The germline CDR1 and CDR2 sequences are MGHRA and YSYEKL. The CDR3 here is CASTPTGTNEKLFF. For the CDR3, the DNA is TGCGCCAGCACCCCGACAGGGACAAACGAAAAACTGTTTTTT.

V and J are TRBV5-8 and TRBJ2-7; D is unclear. Trimming removed 0 bases at V and 2 bases at J, with 9 bases between. Germline CDR1 is SGHTS and CDR2 is YDEGEE. This CDR3 contains 14 residues. CDR3: CASSLGLVTYEQYF. The CDR3 DNA reads as TGTGCCAGCAGCTTGGGGTTGGTCACCTACGAGCAGTACTTC.

This rearrangement joins TRBV11-1 to TRBJ2-2; 10 bases line up with TRBD2. CDR3 size: 16 residues. Losses at the gene ends were 2 bases for V and 5 bases for J; bases not matched to a gene: 5. CDR1 is SGHAT and CDR2 is FQDESV in the germline V gene (reference sequence). The CDR3 region is CASSLKPSGSTGELFF. The CDR3 DNA is TGTGCCAGCAGCTTAAAGCCTAGCGGGAGTACCGGGGAGCTGTTTTTT.

This sequence joins TRBV4-1 and TRBJ2-1; D is possibly TRBD1 (5 bases). Germline V CDR1 and CDR2: MGHRA, YSYEKL. With 1 base removed from V and 10 bases from J, the gap between germline ends came to 8 bases. The CDR3 consists of 12 residues. CDR3 nucleotide sequence: TGCGCCAGCAGCCAAGTAGGACACGAGCAGTTCTTC. Translation: CASSQVGHEQFF.

This clone was recorded once. The chain combines TRBV5-1 with TRBJ2-7; D tentatively reads TRBD1 or TRBD2 (6 bases each). Deletions cut 2 bases from V and 0 bases from J, with 15 bases between. The CDR3 loop spans 16 amino acids. Germline-derived CDR1 and CDR2 are SGHRS and YFSETQ. The CDR3: CASSFRGALSSYEQYF. The CDR3 nucleotides read TGCGCCAGCAGCTTTAGGGGGGCCTTGAGCTCCTACGAGCAGTACTTC.

The rearrangement links TRBV9 to TRBJ2-3; D is perhaps TRBD1 or TRBD2 (6 bases each). This CDR3 spans 16 amino acids. V lost 0 bases and J lost 0, with 11 bases in between. Germline V lookup: CDR1 SGDLS, CDR2 YYNGEE. In DNA form, the CDR3 reads TGTGCCAGCAGCGTAGGGGGGGCTCTTAGCACAGATACGCAGTATTTT. Protein product: CASSVGGALSTDTQYF.

This chain links TRBV6-1 with TRBJ2-7; 8 nucleotides agree with TRBD1. The CDR3 loop spans 14 amino acids. V shed 5 bases and J 0 bases; nucleotides not matched to a gene: 3. Looked up from germline, CDR1 is MNHNS and CDR2 is SASEGT. The DNA of the CDR3 is TGTGCCAGCAGTTGGACAGGGAGCTCCTACGAGCAGTACTTC. Encoded protein: CASSWTGSSYEQYF.

In this sample, this clone turned up a few times. This sample also contains other DNA sequences that code for the same CDR3. This sequence joins TRBV18 and TRBJ1-5; D is perhaps TRBD1 (5 bases). With 1 base removed from V and 1 base from J, the gap between germline ends came to 11 bases. CDR3 length equals 16 residues. The germline V gene encodes CDR1 KGHSH and CDR2 LQKENI. DNA of the CDR3: TGTGCCAGCTCACCACAGGGCCCAGGGAGCAATCAGCCCCAGCATTTT. It codes for CASSPQGPGSNQPQHF.

The chain couples TRBV5-6 to TRBJ2-6; D not resolved. V was shortened by 1 base and J by 0 bases, with 8 bases between the two germline ends. Germline-derived CDR1 and CDR2 are SGHDT and YYEEEE. The CDR3 totals 16 residues. The CDR3 reads CASSLKVFSGANVLTF. DNA for the CDR3: TGTGCCAGCAGCTTGAAGGTTTTCTCTGGGGCCAACGTCCTGACTTTC.

This clone was found once. The CDR3 nucleotides are TGTGCCAGCAGCTTGGAGGTGATAGCGGTAGACAATGAGCAGTTCTTC. It is translated as CASSLEVIAVDNEQFF. The chain carries TRBV5-6 and TRBJ2-1; D might be TRBD2 (6 bases). V lost 0 bases to trimming and J lost 5 bases, with 15 bases between them. This CDR3 comprises 16 residues. The germline gives CDR1 SGHDT, CDR2 YYEEEE. The whole variable domain, remainder taken from reference TRBV5-6 and TRBJ2-1, is DAGVTQSPTHLIKTRGQQVTLRCSPKSGHDTVSWYQQALGQGPQFIFQYYEEEERQRGNFPDRFSGHQFPNYSSELNVNALLLGDSALYLCASSLEVIAVDNEQFFGPGTRLTVL.

The chain couples TRBV5-1 to TRBJ2-7; TRBD2 agrees at 16 bases. Per germline, CDR1 SGHRS and CDR2 YFSETQ. V lost 3 bases and J lost 2; bases outside the gene matches: 14. The CDR3 is 20 residues long. CDR3 DNA sequence: TGCGCCAGCAGCTCCTACAGCCCGGGACTAGCGGGAGGGCCAGCCTACGAGCAGTACTTC. The encoded protein is CASSSYSPGLAGGPAYEQYF.

The CDR3 DNA follows: TGTGCCAGCAGTCTAGCGGGAGGGGAGGGTGAGCAGTTCTTC. It codes for CASSLAGGEGEQFF. The V gene is TRBV6-1, the J gene TRBJ2-1; 12 bases map to TRBD2. CDR3 length: 14 amino acids. CDR1 MNHNS and CDR2 SASEGT come from the germline V gene. Trimming cost V 5 bases and J 9 bases; bases outside gene matches: 5.

The J gene is TRBJ2-3, the V gene TRBV21-1; the table's D gene call, TRBD2, was not cross checked with the DNA. TRBV21-1 constitutes a pseudogene. This CDR3 comprises 17 residues. CDR3 loop: CASSNAQRVESADTQYF. CDR3 in DNA: TGTGCCAGCAGCAACGCCCAGCGGGTTGAATCCGCAGATACGCAGTATTTT.